The clone carrying this T cell receptor beta chain was recorded once. At one of its ends the junction is not consistent with the germline gene, which may arise from a read error. It was genomic DNA that served as the template for profiling TCR beta VDJ and CDR3. MiXCR, run by TCRdb on the reads, gives a single entry per CDR3 protein. The sample has roughly 420,000 distinct CDR3 sequences, 65% to 80% seen once; the top ten hold 3% to 4.5%. The data originate from a study of CD8+CD57+ T cells in acquired aplastic anemia. Overall study: Yields of DNA that came from sorted CD4+ and CD8+ cells averaged roughly 3.2 ug.

CDR3 size: 8 residues. From germline, CDR1 is MNHEY and CDR2 SMNVEV (reference sequence). The genes are TRBV27 and TRBJ1-3, with D uncertain. The sample taken for sequencing was sorted CD4+, CD8+, or CD8+CD57+ T cells (not recorded which) from PBMCs. The clonotype comes from a human donor in good health, serving as a control. In DNA, the CDR3 is TGTGCCAGCGCGCGAGTAAATTTT. This gives the protein CASARVNF.